This T cell receptor beta chain was obtained from a study of cytomegalovirus exposure and HLA in healthy donors. Findings of the study overall: TCR beta V- and J-gene trimming was later associated with a missense DCLRE1C variant.

PCR employed 60 Vbeta and 13 Jbeta primers. Only in-frame clones appear in the TCRdb table, and some are missing; sequencing was by immunoSEQ multiplex PCR. The profile shows under 200,000 clones, 75% to 80% of them singletons. On this clone itself: The antigen is undetermined.

V lost 4 bases to trimming and J lost 0 bases, with 13 bases between them. The CDR3 runs to 16 residues. Germline V gene data show CDR1 as SEHNR and CDR2 as FQNEAQ (reference sequence). The TCR was taken from a middle-aged woman in good health and CMV-seronegative. Sequencing used PBMCs. This chain uses TRBV7-9 with TRBJ2-1; possible D gene TRBD1, 6 bases. The CDR3 reads CASSSQGTSSYNEQFF. The CDR3 DNA reads TGTGCCAGCAGCTCGCAGGGGACGAGCTCCTACAATGAGCAGTTCTTC.